This note documents a single T cell receptor (beta chain) sequence. The table came from immunoSEQ multiplex PCR; TCRdb's copy has only in-frame clones and leaves some out. The sample consists of more than 6,000 clones, about four fifths of them appearing once. The sample belongs to a study of blood T cell repertoires in COVID-19. Germline CDR1 and CDR2: SGHRS and YFSETQ. The CDR3 runs 16 residues. V gave up 4 bases and J gave up 3 bases; unmatched junction bases: 9. The receptor's source is a human donor in a cohort sampled during active COVID-19. This chain joins TRBV5-1 and TRBJ2-1, with 8 bases matching TRBD2. What was sequenced was peripheral blood. The CDR3 reads CASSPRTSSIYNEQFF. CDR3 DNA: TGCGCCAGCAGCCCCCGGACTAGCTCGATCTACAATGAGCAGTTCTTC.